This T cell receptor (beta chain) was profiled in a study of cytomegalovirus exposure and HLA in healthy donors. Study observations and caveats: Earlier analysis yielded a pattern in which most TCR beta V segments were productive about 87% or about 30% of the time. The authors enumerated over 150 TCR beta chains as linked to cytomegalovirus. Researchers reportedly found TCR beta sequences accurately predicted most subjects' HLA-A and HLA-B alleles.

The CDR3 totals 18 residues. Trimming pared 3 bases from V and 1 base from J, leaving 19 bases between. PCR amplification relied on 60 Vbeta primers (plus 13 Jbeta primers). Libraries were prepared by immunoSEQ multiplex PCR; TCRdb keeps only in-frame clonotypes and omits some of them. The sample lists under 200,000 clones, over 75% occurring once. A remark on this clone: Its antigen is as yet unknown.

This chain uses TRBV23-1 with TRBJ1-5, with D uncertain. TRBV23-1 is designated an ORF whose function remains uncertain. The clonotype originates from a man aged 55-75 years in good health and CMV-seronegative. The sequenced sample consisted of PBMCs. CDR3: CASSHCRRVPYSNQPQHF. CDR3 DNA sequence: TGCGCCAGCAGTCACTGCCGGAGGGTACCATACAGCAATCAGCCCCAGCATTTT.